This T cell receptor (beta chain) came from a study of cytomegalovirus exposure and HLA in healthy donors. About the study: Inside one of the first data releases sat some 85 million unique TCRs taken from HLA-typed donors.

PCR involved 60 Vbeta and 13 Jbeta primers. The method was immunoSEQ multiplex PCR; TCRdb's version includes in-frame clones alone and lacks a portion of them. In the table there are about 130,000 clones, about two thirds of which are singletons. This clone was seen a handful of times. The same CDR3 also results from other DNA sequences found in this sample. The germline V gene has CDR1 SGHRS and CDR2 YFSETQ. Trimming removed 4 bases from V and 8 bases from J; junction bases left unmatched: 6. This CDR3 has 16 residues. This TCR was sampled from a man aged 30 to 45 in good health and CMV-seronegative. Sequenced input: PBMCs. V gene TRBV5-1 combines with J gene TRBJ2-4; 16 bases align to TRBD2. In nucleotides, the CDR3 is TGCGCCAGCAGCGGGGGACTAGCGGGGGGGCGGGACATTCAGTACTTC. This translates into CASSGGLAGGRDIQYF.